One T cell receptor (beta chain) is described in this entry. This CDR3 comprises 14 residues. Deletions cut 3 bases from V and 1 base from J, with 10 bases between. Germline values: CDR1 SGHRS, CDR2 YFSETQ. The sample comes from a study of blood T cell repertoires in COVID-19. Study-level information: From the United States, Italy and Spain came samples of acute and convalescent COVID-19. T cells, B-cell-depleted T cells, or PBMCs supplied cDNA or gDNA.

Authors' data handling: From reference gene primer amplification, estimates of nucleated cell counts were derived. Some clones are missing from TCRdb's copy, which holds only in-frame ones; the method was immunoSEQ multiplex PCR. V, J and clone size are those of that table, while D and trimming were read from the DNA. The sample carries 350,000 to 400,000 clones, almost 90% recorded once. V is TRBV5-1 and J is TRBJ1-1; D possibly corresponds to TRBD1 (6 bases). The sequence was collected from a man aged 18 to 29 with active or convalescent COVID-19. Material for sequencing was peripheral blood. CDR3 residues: CASSWGQENTEAFF. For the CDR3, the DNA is TGCGCCAGCAGCTGGGGGCAGGAGAACACTGAAGCTTTCTTT.